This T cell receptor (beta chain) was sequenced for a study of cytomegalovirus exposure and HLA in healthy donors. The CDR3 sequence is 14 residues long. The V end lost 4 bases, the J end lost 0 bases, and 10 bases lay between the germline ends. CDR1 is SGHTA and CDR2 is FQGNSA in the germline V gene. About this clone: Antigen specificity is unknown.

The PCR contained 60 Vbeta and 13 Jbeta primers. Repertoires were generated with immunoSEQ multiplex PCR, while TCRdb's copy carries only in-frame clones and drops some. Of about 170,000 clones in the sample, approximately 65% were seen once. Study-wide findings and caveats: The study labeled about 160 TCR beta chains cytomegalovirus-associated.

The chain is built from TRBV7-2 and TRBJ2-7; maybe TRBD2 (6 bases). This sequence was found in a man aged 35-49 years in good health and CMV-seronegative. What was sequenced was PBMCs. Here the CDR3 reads CASSSVADSYEQYF. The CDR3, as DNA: TGTGCCAGCAGCTCCGTAGCGGACTCCTACGAGCAGTACTTC.